This T cell receptor (beta chain) was sequenced in a study of blood T cell repertoires in COVID-19. The authors' processing: Reference gene primer amplification gave estimated nucleated cell counts. The assay was immunoSEQ multiplex PCR, and TCRdb's table has in-frame clones only and misses some. D and trimming come from the DNA, and the V and J calls and clone size come from that table. The sample includes a few hundred thousand clones, 75% to 90% of them seen just once. Adults between roughly 18 and 89 years of age took part from approximately 24 US areas. This CDR3 is built from 14 residues. Germline lookup yields CDR1 LNHDA and CDR2 SQIVND (reference sequence). V lost 8 bases, J lost 4 bases, and 4 bases stayed unmatched. This clone appeared once.

The clonotype comes from a man in his late teens or twenties who had recovered from COVID-19. Sequencing was performed on PBMCs or T cells enriched from blood (not recorded which). This rearrangement joins TRBV19 to TRBJ2-3, with TRBD2 matching over 12 bases. The CDR3 coding sequence is TGTGCCAGTCGGCCTAGCGGGGGGGCAGATACGCAGTATTTT. Amino acids: CASRPSGGADTQYF.